This T cell receptor (beta chain) was identified in a study of blood T cell repertoires in COVID-19. This CDR3 is built from 13 residues. The V gene lost 1 base and the J gene lost 3 bases, with 7 bases spanning the gap. Germline CDR1 is MNHEY and CDR2 is SMNVEV (reference sequence). Measured with immunoSEQ multiplex PCR; TCRdb has only the in-frame clones, and not every one. The sample records 99,000 or so clones, about four fifths being singletons. V usage is TRBV27 and J usage is TRBJ2-7, with D uncertain. The sequence was obtained from a woman older than 75 with acute or convalescent COVID-19. The source material was peripheral blood. CDR3 nucleotides: TGTGCCAGCAGTTTATGGCCAAACTACGAGCAGTACTTC. Amino acid sequence: CASSLWPNYEQYF.